These 18 T cell receptor beta chains share one sample of origin, sequenced in a study of blood T cell repertoires in COVID-19. Some clones are missing from TCRdb's copy, which holds only in-frame ones; the method was immunoSEQ multiplex PCR. Of about 45,000 clones in the sample, 70% to 90% are singletons; the top ten hold about a third. Sequenced: peripheral blood. The receptors come from a woman aged 80 or over with acute or convalescent COVID-19.

The chain recombines TRBV27 with TRBJ1-1; TRBD1 matches at 9 bases. The CDR3 contains 13 residues. Losses at the gene ends were 5 bases for V and 3 bases for J; bases not matched to a gene: 1. Germline CDR1 and CDR2: MNHEY and SMNVEV (reference sequence). CDR3 loop: CASSGTGYTEAFF. CDR3 nucleotide sequence: TGTGCCAGCAGTGGGACAGGGTACACTGAAGCTTTCTTT.

This sequence joins TRBV5-1 and TRBJ1-1; the match to TRBD1 covers 7 bases. With 5 bases clipped from V and 0 bases from J, the junction kept 10 bases outside the gene matches. Germline loops: CDR1 SGHRS, CDR2 YFSETQ. The CDR3 is 16 residues long. The CDR3 DNA reads TGCGCCAGCAGGACCACAGGGGAGTTAATGAACACTGAAGCTTTCTTT. Its translation: CASRTTGELMNTEAFF. Combining the CDR3 with reference TRBV5-1 and TRBJ1-1 gives the whole variable domain KAGVTQTPRYLIKTRGQQVTLSCSPISGHRSVSWYQQTPGQGLQFLFEYFSETQRNKGNFPGRFSGRQFSNSRSEMNVSTLELGDSALYLCASRTTGELMNTEAFFGQGTRLTVV.

The chain carries TRBV10-2 and TRBJ2-5; D is unclear. Between the trimmed V and J ends, which lost 4 bases and 5 bases, there was a span of 11 bases. CDR1 is WSHSY, CDR2 SAAADI, per germline. This CDR3 region has 13 residues. CDR3 amino acids: CASSGQLRETQYF. DNA of the CDR3: TGCGCCAGCAGTGGCCAGCTGCGGGAGACCCAGTACTTC.

The sample holds a few counts of this clone. The chain uses TRBV7-9 and TRBJ2-2, with TRBD2 matching over 8 bases. From germline, CDR1 is SEHNR and CDR2 FQNEAQ (reference sequence). The CDR3 runs 15 residues. V lost 3 bases to trimming and J lost 5 bases; unmatched junction nucleotides: 5. CDR3 protein: CASSFQRGLTGELFF. The DNA for the CDR3 is TGTGCCAGCAGCTTCCAGCGGGGGCTAACCGGGGAGCTGTTTTTT.

The rearrangement joins TRBV5-4 to TRBJ2-7, with TRBD2 identical over 7 bases. Unmatched junction bases numbered 3, after V lost 0 bases and J lost 3 bases. The CDR3 is 14 residues long. CDR1 SGHNT and CDR2 YYREEE come from the germline V gene (reference sequence). CDR3 DNA sequence: TGTGCCAGCAGCTTGGCCGGGGACTACTACGAGCAGTACTTC. Its protein product is CASSLAGDYYEQYF.

The V call is TRBV27, the J call TRBJ2-3, with TRBD1 matching over 7 bases. From germline, CDR1 is MNHEY and CDR2 SMNVEV (reference sequence). The length of the CDR3 is 13 residues. V gave up 6 bases and J gave up 4 bases; unmatched junction bases: 4. As DNA, the CDR3 is TGTGCCAGCAGGGACAGGTTTTCAGATACGCAGTATTTT. Its translation is CASRDRFSDTQYF.

This chain uses TRBV28 with TRBJ2-7, with TRBD1 as a possible D gene (6 bases). Trimming removed 7 bases from V and 4 bases from J, with 14 bases in between. This CDR3 is 13 amino acids long. Germline CDR1 reads MDHEN; CDR2 reads SYDVKM. The CDR3 DNA follows: TGTGCCAGCAACGCCGGACAGAATTACGAGCAGTACTTC. Translation: CASNAGQNYEQYF. The variable domain in full, with the rest retrieved from reference TRBV28 and TRBJ2-7, is DVKVTQSSRYLVKRTGEKVFLECVQDMDHENMFWYRQDPGLGLRLIYFSYDVKMKEKGDIPEGYSVSREKKERFSLILESASTNQTSMYLCASNAGQNYEQYFGPGTRLTVT.

V gene TRBV30 combines with J gene TRBJ2-1; 9 bases map to TRBD2. Germline CDR1 is GTSNPN and CDR2 is SVGIG (reference sequence). The CDR3 runs 14 residues. V lost 4 bases, J lost 7 bases, and 8 bases stayed unmatched. CDR3 DNA: TGTGCCTGGAATCACCTAGCGGGAAAGAATGAGCAGTTCTTC. It codes for CAWNHLAGKNEQFF.

The chain uses TRBV20-1 and TRBJ2-5; D gene uncertain. Germline assignment: CDR1 DFQATT and CDR2 SNEGSKA (reference sequence). The germline V and J ends were trimmed by 7 bases and 3 bases, with 9 bases remaining between them. The CDR3 runs to 11 residues. The CDR3 coding sequence is TGCAGTGTGCCTAGGAAAGAGACCCAGTACTTC. Its protein is CSVPRKETQYF.

This sequence joins TRBV6-4 and TRBJ2-1, with 8 bases matching TRBD1. Germline V gene sequence: CDR1 MRHNA, CDR2 SNTAGT. The ends lost 0 bases at V and 15 bases at J; junction bases unmatched: 7. This CDR3 contains 13 residues. This CDR3 is CASSDSRQGQRFF. The CDR3 DNA reads TGTGCCAGCAGTGACTCCCGACAGGGGCAACGGTTCTTC.

The genes are TRBV29-1 and TRBJ2-1, with D possibly matching TRBD2 (5 bases). CDR1 is SQVTM, CDR2 ANQGSEA, per germline. Between the trimmed V and J ends, which lost 7 bases and 6 bases, there was a span of 13 bases. This CDR3 region has 12 residues. CDR3 region: CSANPGFNEQFF. The CDR3 region has the DNA TGCAGCGCAAATCCGGGATTCAATGAGCAGTTCTTC.

The chain uses TRBV4-1 and TRBJ1-3; weak D call: TRBD1 (5 bases). The CDR3 is made up of 15 amino acids. CDR1 is MGHRA, CDR2 YSYEKL, per germline. Trimming took 3 bases from V and 4 from J, leaving 13 bases between them. In nucleotides, the CDR3 is TGCGCCAGCAGCCACGATCAGGGATCGGGAAACACCATATATTTT. This sequence encodes CASSHDQGSGNTIYF.

The genes are TRBV5-5 and TRBJ2-5; 11 bases agree with TRBD2. This CDR3 is 16 amino acids long. Per germline, CDR1 SGHKS and CDR2 YYEKEE (reference sequence). V trimming: 4 bases; J trimming: 5 bases; junction bases outside the gene matches: 10. The CDR3: CASSLTLAGVRETQYF. The CDR3 nucleotides read TGTGCCAGCAGCCTAACACTAGCGGGAGTACGGGAGACCCAGTACTTC. Drawing the rest from reference TRBV5-5 and TRBJ2-5, the complete variable domain is DAGVTQSPTHLIKTRGQQVTLRCSPISGHKSVSWYQQVLGQGPQFIFQYYEKEERGRGNFPDRFSARQFPNYSSELNVNALLLGDSALYLCASSLTLAGVRETQYFGPGTRLLVL.

The chain combines TRBV30 with TRBJ1-2, with D unclear. The CDR3 runs 11 residues. Germline V gene lookup returns CDR1 GTSNPN and CDR2 SVGIG (reference sequence). V was pared by 8 bases and J by 3 bases, with 10 bases between. The CDR3 coding sequence is TGTGCCGGCAGCCGGGACTATGGCTACACCTTC. Translation gives CAGSRDYGYTF.

J is TRBJ1-2 and V is TRBV24-1; TRBD1 might be the D (6 bases). Trimming shortened V by 0 bases and J by 3 bases, and 13 bases separated the two germline ends. Germline CDR1 KGHDR, CDR2 SFDVKD. This CDR3 spans 16 amino acids. CDR3 nucleotides: TGTGCCACCAGTGATTTGACAGGGAAAGGGGACTATGGCTACACCTTC. It codes for CATSDLTGKGDYGYTF.

The chain employs TRBV19 and TRBJ2-5; no reliable D call. This CDR3 contains 14 residues. The germline CDR1 and CDR2 sequences are LNHDA and SQIVND (reference sequence). V lost 10 bases and J lost 3, with 18 bases in between. The CDR3 sequence is CAIKEDPLEETQYF. The CDR3 DNA is TGTGCCATTAAAGAAGACCCTCTAGAAGAGACCCAGTACTTC.

The chain couples TRBV30 to TRBJ2-3; D uncertain. CDR3 length equals 12 residues. V gave up 0 bases and J gave up 11 bases, with 12 bases separating them. Germline assignment: CDR1 GTSNPN and CDR2 SVGIG (reference sequence). CDR3 bases: TGTGCCTGGAGTGTTTCGAGGCTCGGGCAGTATTTT. Protein product: CAWSVSRLGQYF.

V is TRBV30 and J is TRBJ2-1; 11 bases align to TRBD2. Germline CDR1 reads GTSNPN; CDR2 reads SVGIG (reference sequence). V lost 5 bases and J lost 4; bases outside the gene matches: 16. CDR3 length: 18 residues. DNA of the CDR3: TGTGCCTGGGCTCGAAAGATTCTAGCGGGAGGAGAGTACAATGAGCAGTTCTTC. This translates into CAWARKILAGGEYNEQFF.